This TCR beta chain was found in a study of spatial heterogeneity in lung cancer. About the study: Alpha-chain detections were consistently fewer than beta-chain detections among the sequences.

Time point noted: sample taken at primary tumor resection. Unsorted samples of tumor, nontumor lung or frozen PBMC had their whole RNA sequenced. Per germline, CDR1 SGDLS and CDR2 YYNGEE. The CDR3 runs 15 residues. The V end was cut by 4 bases, the J end by 8 bases, with 18 bases between. Many counts were recorded for this clonotype. TCRdb itself ran the 5' RACE reads through MiXCR, one entry per CDR3 protein. The sample carries tens of thousands of distinct CDR3 sequences, around 5% recorded once. The TCR was taken from a female donor with early-stage non-small cell lung cancer. The sample consisted of PBMCs, taken at surgery. V is TRBV9 and J is TRBJ1-4; perhaps TRBD1 as D (6 bases). This CDR3 is CASSTTGTRGEKLFF. The CDR3 DNA is TGTGCCAGCAGCACGACCGGGACAAGGGGGGAAAAACTGTTTTTT.